The next 12 T cell receptor beta chains were all read from a single sample in a study of OX40 agonist ivuxolimab in advanced cancers. Sequenced by immunoSEQ multiplex PCR; TCRdb stores in-frame clones only, minus some. The table lists nearly 80,000 clones, about 84% of them singletons. The material sequenced was CD4+ or CD8+ T cells sorted from blood, taken in a trial of the OX40 agonist ivuxolimab. The receptors stem from an adult with an advanced solid tumor such as melanoma, head and neck, liver or kidney cancer.

V and J are TRBV7-2 and TRBJ1-5, with D tentatively TRBD1 (5 bases). The CDR3 contains 14 residues. Trimming removed 3 bases at V and 5 bases at J, with 11 bases between. Germline CDR1 and CDR2: SGHTA and FQGNSA. In DNA, the CDR3 is TGTGCCAGCAGCTTTGGACAAAGTTATCAGCCCCAGCATTTT. Its translation: CASSFGQSYQPQHF.

V usage is TRBV4-2 and J usage is TRBJ2-1, with 7 bases identical to TRBD1. Germline loops: CDR1 LGHNA, CDR2 YNFKEQ. The CDR3 runs 15 residues. After removal of 0 bases from V and 7 bases from J, the junction contained 6 bases not matched to a gene. The CDR3 bases are TGTGCCAGCAGCCAAGATCCGGGCAGGGGGAATGAGCAGTTCTTC. Translating it yields CASSQDPGRGNEQFF.

The chain recombines TRBV19 with TRBJ2-2; D is unclear. Germline values: CDR1 LNHDA, CDR2 SQIVND (reference sequence). This CDR3 has 13 residues. V was cut by 2 bases and J by 7 bases, with 8 bases left in between. The CDR3 region is CASSIQAGGELFF. The CDR3, as DNA: TGTGCCAGTAGTATACAAGCAGGCGGGGAGCTGTTTTTT.

The J gene is TRBJ2-3, the V gene TRBV7-3, with 15 bases identical to TRBD2. Germline-derived CDR1 and CDR2 are SGHTA and FQGTGA. This CDR3 is built from 17 residues. The ends lost 5 bases at V and 5 bases at J; junction bases unmatched: 8. The CDR3 nucleotides read TGTGCCAGCAGCCTCCGGACTAGCGGGAGGGCGGAAGATACGCAGTATTTT. It encodes CASSLRTSGRAEDTQYF. Combining the CDR3 with reference TRBV7-3 and TRBJ2-3 gives the whole variable domain GAGVSQTPSNKVTEKGKYVELRCDPISGHTALYWYRQSLGQGPEFLIYFQGTGAADDSGLPNDRFFAVRPEGSVSTLKIQRTERGDSAVYLCASSLRTSGRAEDTQYFGPGTRLTVL.

The V and J genes are TRBV27 and TRBJ1-5; the D is unclear. The CDR3 length is 14 residues. CDR1 and CDR2 from the germline V gene are MNHEY and SMNVEV (reference sequence). The germline V and J ends were trimmed by 6 bases and 9 bases, with 18 bases remaining between them. The CDR3 reads CASRAKVNPGPQHF. The CDR3 nucleotides read TGTGCCAGCAGGGCAAAGGTAAATCCAGGGCCCCAGCATTTT.

The chain uses TRBV5-1 and TRBJ2-1; 9 positions match TRBD1. The germline CDR1 and CDR2 sequences are SGHRS and YFSETQ. The V gene end was trimmed by 7 bases and the J gene end by 1 base; junction bases not matched to a gene: 3. The CDR3 has 14 residues. Here the CDR3 reads CASSDRGSYNEQFF. The CDR3 DNA is TGCGCCAGCTCGGACAGGGGATCCTACAATGAGCAGTTCTTC. Using reference TRBV5-1 and TRBJ2-1 for the parts outside the CDR3, the full variable domain is KAGVTQTPRYLIKTRGQQVTLSCSPISGHRSVSWYQQTPGQGLQFLFEYFSETQRNKGNFPGRFSGRQFSNSRSEMNVSTLELGDSALYLCASSDRGSYNEQFFGPGTRLTVL.

This clone has a single count. The chain carries TRBV18 and TRBJ2-1, with 8 bases matching TRBD1. V was clipped by 4 bases and J by 0 bases; unmatched bases: 8. CDR3 length equals 17 residues. Germline assignment: CDR1 KGHSH and CDR2 LQKENI. CDR3 sequence (DNA): TGTGCCAGCTCACTAAGGACAGGGCAAAGCTCCTACAATGAGCAGTTCTTC. It translates to CASSLRTGQSSYNEQFF.

This chain links TRBV2 with TRBJ2-5, with 9 positions matching TRBD1. V shed 4 bases, J shed 3 bases, and the junction held 3 bases outside the gene matches. The length of the CDR3 is 14 residues. Germline CDR1 reads SNHLY; CDR2 reads FYNNEI. CDR3 sequence (DNA): TGTGCCAGCAGTGGCCGGGACAGGGAAGAGACCCAGTACTTC. It is translated as CASSGRDREETQYF.

The chain is built from TRBV5-6 and TRBJ2-5, with D perhaps matching TRBD1 or TRBD2 (5 bases each). The CDR3 is 12 residues long. Trimming took 2 bases from V and 7 from J, leaving 9 bases between them. Germline assignment: CDR1 SGHDT and CDR2 YYEEEE. The CDR3 loop is CASSFRDATQYF. CDR3 nucleotide sequence: TGTGCCAGCAGCTTCAGGGACGCGACCCAGTACTTC.

This chain uses TRBV2 with TRBJ1-6; D unclear. V was trimmed by 6 bases and J by 0 bases, leaving 9 bases between them. Germline V gene lookup returns CDR1 SNHLY and CDR2 FYNNEI. The CDR3 loop spans 15 amino acids. In DNA form, the CDR3 reads TGTGCCAGCAGGGGCGAAGGCTCCTATAATTCACCCCTCCACTTT. Translated: CASRGEGSYNSPLHF. The full variable domain, its missing parts supplied by reference TRBV2 and TRBJ1-6, is EPEVTQTPSHQVTQMGQEVILRCVPISNHLYFYWYRQILGQKVEFLVSFYNNEISEKSEIFDDQFSVERPDGSNFTLKIRSTKLEDSAMYFCASRGEGSYNSPLHFGNGTRLTVT.

This chain joins TRBV5-6 and TRBJ1-3; 8 nucleotides align to TRBD1. Germline V gene data show CDR1 as SGHDT and CDR2 as YYEEEE. CDR3 length: 16 residues. V lost 1 base, J lost 3 bases, and 6 bases stayed unmatched. In nucleotides, the CDR3 is TGTGCCAGCAGCTTGATTTCAGGGGGCGTTGGAAACACCATATATTTT. Its protein is CASSLISGGVGNTIYF. Combining the CDR3 with reference TRBV5-6 and TRBJ1-3 gives the whole variable domain DAGVTQSPTHLIKTRGQQVTLRCSPKSGHDTVSWYQQALGQGPQFIFQYYEEEERQRGNFPDRFSGHQFPNYSSELNVNALLLGDSALYLCASSLISGGVGNTIYFGEGSWLTVV.

The CDR3 region has the DNA TGTGCCAGCTCACCACGCAGGGGTGGGGACTATGGCTACACCTTC. Encoded protein: CASSPRRGGDYGYTF. This chain links TRBV18 with TRBJ1-2; TRBD1 might be the D (6 bases). V was pared by 1 base and J by 3 bases, with 12 bases between. In germline, CDR1 is KGHSH, CDR2 LQKENI. The CDR3 runs to 15 residues.